This T cell receptor (beta chain) was profiled in a study of T-cell memory formation after mild COVID-19. Each CDR3 protein is one row after TCRdb ran MiXCR on the 5' RACE reads. The table lists roughly 450,000 distinct CDR3 sequences, around a sixth of them singletons. As to this clonotype: Germline and junction disagree at one end, which may indicate a read error.

Sample: PBMCs or a T cell subset sorted from them (not recorded which). This clonotype originated in an adult woman who had mild COVID-19 (a few samples of this study predate the infection). Cell type and time point are not known.

The CDR3 nucleotides are TGCTCCAGCAGCTTGGGTGAGAGCTCGATCTACGAGCAGTACTTC. It specifies CSSSLGESSIYEQYF. V is TRBV5-1 and J is TRBJ2-7; no firm D call. Germline V gene lookup returns CDR1 SGHRS and CDR2 YFSETQ. CDR3 size: 15 residues.